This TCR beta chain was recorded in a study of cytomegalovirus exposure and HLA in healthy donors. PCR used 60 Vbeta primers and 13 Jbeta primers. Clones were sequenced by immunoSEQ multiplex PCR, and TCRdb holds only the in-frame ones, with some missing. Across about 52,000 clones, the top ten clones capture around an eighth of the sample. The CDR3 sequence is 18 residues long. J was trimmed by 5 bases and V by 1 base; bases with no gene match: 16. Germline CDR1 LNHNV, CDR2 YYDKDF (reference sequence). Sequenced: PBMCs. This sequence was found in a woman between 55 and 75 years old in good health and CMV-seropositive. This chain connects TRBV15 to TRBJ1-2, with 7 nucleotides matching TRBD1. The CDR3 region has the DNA TGTGCCACCAGCAGAGGAACCAATAGGGGGACAGCCGATTATGGCTACACCTTC. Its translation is CATSRGTNRGTADYGYTF.